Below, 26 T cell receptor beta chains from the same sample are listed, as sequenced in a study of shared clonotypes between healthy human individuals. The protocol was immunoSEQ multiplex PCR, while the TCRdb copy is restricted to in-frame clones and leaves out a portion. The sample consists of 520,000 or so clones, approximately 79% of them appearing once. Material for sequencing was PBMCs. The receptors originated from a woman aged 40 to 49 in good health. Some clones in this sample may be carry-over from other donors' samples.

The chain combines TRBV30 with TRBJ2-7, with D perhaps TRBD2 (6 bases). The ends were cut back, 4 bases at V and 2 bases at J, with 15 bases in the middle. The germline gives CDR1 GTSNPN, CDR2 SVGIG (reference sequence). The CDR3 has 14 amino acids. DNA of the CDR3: TGTGCCTGGAAACCGGGACTCCAAACCTACGAGCAGTACTTC. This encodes CAWKPGLQTYEQYF.

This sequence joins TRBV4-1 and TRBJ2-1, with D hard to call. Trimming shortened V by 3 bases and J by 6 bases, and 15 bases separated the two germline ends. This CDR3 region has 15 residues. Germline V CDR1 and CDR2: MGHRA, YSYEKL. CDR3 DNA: TGCGCCAGCAGCCAGGAACCCCCGCTCACCAATGAGCAGTTCTTC. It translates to CASSQEPPLTNEQFF.

The CDR3 is CANGTSGLGTQYF. As DNA, the CDR3 is TGTGCCAACGGGACTAGCGGACTGGGGACCCAGTACTTC. This rearrangement joins TRBV6-4 to TRBJ2-5, with 11 bases that match TRBD2. The germline CDR1 and CDR2 sequences are MRHNA and SNTAGT. V dropped 10 bases and J dropped 7; count of bases not matched to a gene: 8. The CDR3 spans 13 residues.

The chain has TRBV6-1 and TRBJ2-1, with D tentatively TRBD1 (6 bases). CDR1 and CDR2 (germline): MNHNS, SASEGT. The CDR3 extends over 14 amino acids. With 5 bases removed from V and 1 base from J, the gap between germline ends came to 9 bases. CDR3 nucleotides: TGTGCCAGCAGTCGGGACACATCCTACAATGAGCAGTTCTTC. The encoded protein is CASSRDTSYNEQFF.

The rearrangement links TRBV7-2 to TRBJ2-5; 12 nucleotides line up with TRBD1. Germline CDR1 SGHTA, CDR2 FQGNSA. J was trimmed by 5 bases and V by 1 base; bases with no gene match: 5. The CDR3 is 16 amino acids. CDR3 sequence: CASSLGGTGGLETQYF. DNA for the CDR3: TGTGCCAGCAGCTTAGGGGGGACAGGGGGCTTGGAGACCCAGTACTTC.

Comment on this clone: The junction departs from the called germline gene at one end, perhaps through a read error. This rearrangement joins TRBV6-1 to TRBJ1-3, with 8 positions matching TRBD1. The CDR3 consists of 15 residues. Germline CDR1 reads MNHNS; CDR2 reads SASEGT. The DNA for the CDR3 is TGTGCCAGCAGAGAAGCACAGGGGGCTGGAAACACCATATATTTT. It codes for CASREAQGAGNTIYF.

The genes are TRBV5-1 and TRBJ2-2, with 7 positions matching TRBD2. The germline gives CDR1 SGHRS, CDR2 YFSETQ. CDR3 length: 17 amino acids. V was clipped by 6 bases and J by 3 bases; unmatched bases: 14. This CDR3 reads CASTPYRLAGDTGELFF. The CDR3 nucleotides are TGCGCCAGCACCCCATATAGACTGGCGGGAGACACCGGGGAGCTGTTTTTT.

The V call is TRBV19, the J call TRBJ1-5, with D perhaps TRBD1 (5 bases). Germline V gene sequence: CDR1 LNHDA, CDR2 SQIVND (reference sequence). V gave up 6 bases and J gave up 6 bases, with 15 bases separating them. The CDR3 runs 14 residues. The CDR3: CASRYRDFGQPQHF. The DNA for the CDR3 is TGTGCCAGTAGATACCGGGACTTCGGTCAGCCCCAGCATTTT.

In DNA, the CDR3 is TGTGCCAGCAGCCAAGTGCAGGGTTCCACAGATACGCAGTATTTT. Translating gives CASSQVQGSTDTQYF. The chain has TRBV4-2 and TRBJ2-3; D is possibly TRBD1 (5 bases). V lost 1 base to trimming and J lost 2 bases, with 10 bases between them. CDR3 length equals 15 residues. CDR1 LGHNA and CDR2 YNFKEQ come from the germline V gene.

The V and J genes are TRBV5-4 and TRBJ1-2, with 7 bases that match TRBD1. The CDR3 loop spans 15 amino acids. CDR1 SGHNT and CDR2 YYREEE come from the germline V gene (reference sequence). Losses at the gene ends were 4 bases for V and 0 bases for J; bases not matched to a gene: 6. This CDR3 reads CASSARQGANYGYTF. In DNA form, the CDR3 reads TGTGCCAGCAGCGCCAGACAGGGAGCTAACTATGGCTACACCTTC.

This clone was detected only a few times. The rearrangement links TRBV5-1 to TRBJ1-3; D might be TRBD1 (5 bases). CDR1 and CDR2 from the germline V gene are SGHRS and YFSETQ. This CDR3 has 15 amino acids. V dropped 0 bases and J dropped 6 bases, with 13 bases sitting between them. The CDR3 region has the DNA TGCGCCAGCAGCTTGGTCGCAGGGATGGAAAACACCATATATTTT. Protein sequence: CASSLVAGMENTIYF.

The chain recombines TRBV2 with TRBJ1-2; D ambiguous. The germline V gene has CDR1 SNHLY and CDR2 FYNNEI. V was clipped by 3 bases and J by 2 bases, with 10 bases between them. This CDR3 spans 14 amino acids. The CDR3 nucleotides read TGTGCCAGCAGTGACAGACTTTTAAACTATGGCTACACCTTC. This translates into CASSDRLLNYGYTF.

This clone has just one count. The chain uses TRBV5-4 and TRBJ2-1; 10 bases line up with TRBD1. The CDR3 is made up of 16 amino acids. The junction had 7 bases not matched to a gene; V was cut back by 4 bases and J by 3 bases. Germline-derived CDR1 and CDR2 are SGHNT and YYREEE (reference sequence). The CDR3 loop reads CASSTPTGGYYNEQFF. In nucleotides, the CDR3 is TGTGCCAGCAGCACCCCGACAGGGGGCTACTACAATGAGCAGTTCTTC.

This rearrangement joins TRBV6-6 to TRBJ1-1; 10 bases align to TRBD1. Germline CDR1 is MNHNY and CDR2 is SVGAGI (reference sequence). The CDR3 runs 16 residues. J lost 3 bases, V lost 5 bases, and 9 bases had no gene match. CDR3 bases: TGTGCCAGCAGTCTCGGAGTAGGACAGGGGGACACTGAAGCTTTCTTT. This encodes CASSLGVGQGDTEAFF.

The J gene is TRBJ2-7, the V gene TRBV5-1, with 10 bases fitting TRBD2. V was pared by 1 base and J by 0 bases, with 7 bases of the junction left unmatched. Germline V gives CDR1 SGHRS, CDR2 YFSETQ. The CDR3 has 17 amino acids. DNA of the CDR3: TGCGCCAGCAGCTTGAATAGCGGGGGGTTGGGCTCCTACGAGCAGTACTTC. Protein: CASSLNSGGLGSYEQYF.

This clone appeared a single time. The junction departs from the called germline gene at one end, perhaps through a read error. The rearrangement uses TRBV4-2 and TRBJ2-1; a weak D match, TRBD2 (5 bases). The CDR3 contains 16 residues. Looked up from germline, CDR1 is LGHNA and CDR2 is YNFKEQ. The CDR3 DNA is TGTGCCAGCAGCTCATCGTCGGGGAGACCCTACGATGAGCAGTTCTTC. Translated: CASSSSSGRPYDEQFF.

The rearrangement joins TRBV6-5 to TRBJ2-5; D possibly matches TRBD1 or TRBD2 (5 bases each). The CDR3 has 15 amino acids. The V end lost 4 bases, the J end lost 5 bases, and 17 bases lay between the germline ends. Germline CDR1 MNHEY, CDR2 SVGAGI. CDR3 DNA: TGTGCCAGCAGTTCCTCGAGGGGAAGTAGGGAGACCCAGTACTTC. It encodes CASSSSRGSRETQYF.

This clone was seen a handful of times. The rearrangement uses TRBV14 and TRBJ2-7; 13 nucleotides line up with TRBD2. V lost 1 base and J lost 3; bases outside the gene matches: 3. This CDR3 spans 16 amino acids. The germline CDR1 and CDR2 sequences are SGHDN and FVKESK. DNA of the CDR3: TGTGCCAGCAGCCAAGGACTAGCGGGAGGTGGCTACGAGCAGTACTTC. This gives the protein CASSQGLAGGGYEQYF.

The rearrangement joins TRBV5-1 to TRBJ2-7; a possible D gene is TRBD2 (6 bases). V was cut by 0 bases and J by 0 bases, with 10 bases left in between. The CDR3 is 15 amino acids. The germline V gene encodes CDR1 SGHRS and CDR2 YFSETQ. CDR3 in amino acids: CASSLVGGHSYEQYF. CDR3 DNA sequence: TGCGCCAGCAGCTTGGTAGGAGGGCACTCCTACGAGCAGTACTTC.

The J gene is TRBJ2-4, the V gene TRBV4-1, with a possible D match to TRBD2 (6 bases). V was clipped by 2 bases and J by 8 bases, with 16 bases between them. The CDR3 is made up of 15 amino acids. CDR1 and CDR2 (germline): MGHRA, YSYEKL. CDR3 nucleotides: TGCGCCAGCAGCCAACAAGATCGGGGGAAAGACATTCAGTACTTC. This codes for CASSQQDRGKDIQYF.

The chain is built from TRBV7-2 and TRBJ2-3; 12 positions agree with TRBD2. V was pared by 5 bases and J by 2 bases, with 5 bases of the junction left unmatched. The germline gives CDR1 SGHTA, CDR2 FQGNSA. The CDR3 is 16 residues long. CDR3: CASSPRLAGATDTQYF. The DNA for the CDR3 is TGTGCCAGCAGCCCCCGACTAGCGGGAGCCACAGATACGCAGTATTTT.

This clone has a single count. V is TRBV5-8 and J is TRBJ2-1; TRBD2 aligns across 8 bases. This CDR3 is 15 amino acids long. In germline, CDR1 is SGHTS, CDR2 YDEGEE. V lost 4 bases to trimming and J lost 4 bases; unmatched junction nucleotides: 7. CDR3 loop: CASSPRLAFYNEQFF. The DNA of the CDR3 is TGTGCCAGCAGCCCCCGACTAGCGTTTTACAATGAGCAGTTCTTC.

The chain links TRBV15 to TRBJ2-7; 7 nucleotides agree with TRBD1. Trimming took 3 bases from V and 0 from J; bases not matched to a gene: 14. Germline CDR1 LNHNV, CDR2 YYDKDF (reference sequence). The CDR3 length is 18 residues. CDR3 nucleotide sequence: TGTGCCACCAGCAGGGGGACCGATCGAGGGGGCAGCTCCTACGAGCAGTACTTC. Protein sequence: CATSRGTDRGGSSYEQYF.

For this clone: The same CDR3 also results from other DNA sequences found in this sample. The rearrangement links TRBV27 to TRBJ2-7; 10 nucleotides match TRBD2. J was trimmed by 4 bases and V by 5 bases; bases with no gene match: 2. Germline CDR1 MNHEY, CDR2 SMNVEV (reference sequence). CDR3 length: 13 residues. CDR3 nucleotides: TGTGCCAGCAGTAGCGGGAGGGGGTACGAGCAGTACTTC. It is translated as CASSSGRGYEQYF.

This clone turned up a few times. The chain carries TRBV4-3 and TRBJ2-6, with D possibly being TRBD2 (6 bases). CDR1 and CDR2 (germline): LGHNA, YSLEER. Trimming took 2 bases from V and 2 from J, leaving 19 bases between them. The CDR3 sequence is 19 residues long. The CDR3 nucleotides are TGCGCCAGCAGCCAACAACCGGGGACCGGACTACCTGGGGCCAACGTCCTGACTTTC. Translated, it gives CASSQQPGTGLPGANVLTF.

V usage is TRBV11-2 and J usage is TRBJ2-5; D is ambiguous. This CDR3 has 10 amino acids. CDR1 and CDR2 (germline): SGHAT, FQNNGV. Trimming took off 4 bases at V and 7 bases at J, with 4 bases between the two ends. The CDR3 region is CASSSGTQYF. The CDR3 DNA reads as TGTGCCAGCAGCTCCGGGACCCAGTACTTC.